The 31 T cell receptor beta chains presented below share a single source sample, sequenced in a study of T cell responses to AZD1222 COVID-19 vaccine. The data were produced by immunoSEQ multiplex PCR, yet TCRdb's version contains in-frame clones alone and is incomplete. The table includes 90,000 to 120,000 clones, 93% detected once. The sequencing here drew on peripheral blood, taken on day 0 of AZD1222 vaccination. The receptors derive from an adult in good health.

This chain connects TRBV30 to TRBJ1-1; 8 positions match TRBD1. This CDR3 is built from 14 residues. The trim removed 7 bases at V and 3 bases at J, leaving 10 bases unmatched. Looked up from germline, CDR1 is GTSNPN and CDR2 is SVGIG (reference sequence). This CDR3 is CASYRGGLDTEAFF. CDR3 bases: TGTGCCTCGTACAGGGGGGGTCTGGACACTGAAGCTTTCTTT.

The chain links TRBV11-2 to TRBJ1-2, with TRBD1 matching over 10 bases. The CDR3 spans 16 residues. CDR1 SGHAT and CDR2 FQNNGV come from the germline V gene. Trimming cost V 1 base and J 6 bases; bases outside gene matches: 8. CDR3 DNA: TGTGCCAGCAGCTTAGGACGGACAGGGGGTTTACATGGCTACACCTTC. It codes for CASSLGRTGGLHGYTF.

This chain joins TRBV18 and TRBJ1-2; a weak D match, TRBD1 (6 bases). The CDR3 covers 16 residues. V lost 1 base and J lost 7, with 19 bases in between. Looked up from germline, CDR1 is KGHSH and CDR2 is LQKENI. The CDR3 is CASSPQVQGMGSGYTF. For the CDR3, the DNA is TGTGCCAGCTCACCACAAGTACAGGGCATGGGTTCTGGCTACACCTTC. Supplemented by reference TRBV18 and TRBJ1-2, the full variable domain reads NAGVMQNPRHLVRRRGQEARLRCSPMKGHSHVYWYRQLPEEGLKFMVYLQKENIIDESGMPKERFSAEFPKEGPSILRIQQVVRGDSAAYFCASSPQVQGMGSGYTFGSGTRLTVV.

The genes are TRBV12-5 and TRBJ1-2; no clear D. Trimming took off 3 bases at V and 14 bases at J, with 10 bases between the two ends. The CDR3 is made up of 10 amino acids. Per the germline V gene, CDR1 is LGHNT and CDR2 is FRNRAP. The CDR3 loop is CASGFPTRTF. In DNA form, the CDR3 reads TGTGCTAGTGGTTTCCCCACACGGACCTTC.

The rearrangement joins TRBV4-1 to TRBJ1-3, with no clear D. V was trimmed by 4 bases and J by 2 bases, leaving 6 bases between them. The CDR3 runs to 13 residues. Per germline, CDR1 MGHRA and CDR2 YSYEKL. The CDR3 loop reads CASSPLPGNTIYF. The CDR3 DNA is TGCGCCAGCAGCCCCCTACCTGGAAACACCATATATTTT.

The gene calls are TRBV2 and TRBJ2-3; 15 bases align to TRBD2. Trimming at V came to 4 bases and at J to 4 bases, leaving 6 bases not matched to a gene. The CDR3 totals 17 residues. The germline V gene has CDR1 SNHLY and CDR2 FYNNEI. CDR3 amino acids: CASSGGLAGGNADTQYF. Here the CDR3 DNA reads TGTGCCAGCAGTGGGGGACTAGCGGGAGGAAATGCAGATACGCAGTATTTT. The variable domain in full, completed from reference TRBV2 and TRBJ2-3, reads EPEVTQTPSHQVTQMGQEVILRCVPISNHLYFYWYRQILGQKVEFLVSFYNNEISEKSEIFDDQFSVERPDGSNFTLKIRSTKLEDSAMYFCASSGGLAGGNADTQYFGPGTRLTVL.

The chain recombines TRBV11-2 with TRBJ1-2; D may be TRBD1 (5 bases). The CDR3 sequence is 13 residues long. The V gene lost 4 bases and the J gene lost 7 bases, with 13 bases spanning the gap. Looked up from germline, CDR1 is SGHAT and CDR2 is FQNNGV. The CDR3 protein is CASSSEGLSGYTF. The CDR3 DNA follows: TGTGCCAGCAGCTCAGAGGGGTTGAGTGGCTACACCTTC.

The V and J genes are TRBV28 and TRBJ2-1; the match to TRBD2 covers 11 bases. Germline V lookup: CDR1 MDHEN, CDR2 SYDVKM. Trimming removed 4 bases from V and 10 bases from J; junction bases left unmatched: 6. This CDR3 spans 14 amino acids. The CDR3 protein is CASSYSGRGGEQFF. CDR3 in DNA: TGTGCCAGCAGTTATAGCGGGAGGGGAGGCGAGCAGTTCTTC.

This clone occurred once. The V and J genes are TRBV6-1 and TRBJ1-4; 10 bases fit TRBD1. The CDR3 covers 18 residues. V was clipped by 7 bases and J by 4 bases; unmatched bases: 15. The germline V gene has CDR1 MNHNS and CDR2 SASEGT. CDR3 nucleotides: TGTGCCAGCAATGACCGGGACAGGGGACGTCGGGGTAATGAAAAACTGTTTTTT. It yields the protein CASNDRDRGRRGNEKLFF.

The J gene is TRBJ2-2, the V gene TRBV6-1; D may be TRBD1 (6 bases). The CDR3 is 16 residues long. Trimming stripped 0 bases from V and 3 bases from J, with 11 bases between. Per germline, CDR1 MNHNS and CDR2 SASEGT. This chain's CDR3 is CASSEAPGADTGELFF. For the CDR3, the DNA is TGTGCCAGCAGTGAAGCGCCAGGGGCGGACACCGGGGAGCTGTTTTTT.

The CDR3 DNA follows: TGCGCCAGCAGCACTGGAAGCACCGGGACAGGTGCTGAAAAACTGTTTTTT. Protein sequence: CASSTGSTGTGAEKLFF. The rearrangement links TRBV5-1 to TRBJ1-4; 8 nucleotides align to TRBD1. Per germline, CDR1 SGHRS and CDR2 YFSETQ. V shed 4 bases, J shed 7 bases, and the junction held 15 bases outside the gene matches. The CDR3 extends over 17 amino acids.

The chain is built from TRBV19 and TRBJ1-5; 8 bases fit TRBD1. This CDR3 region has 15 residues. In germline, CDR1 is LNHDA, CDR2 SQIVND (reference sequence). V shed 5 bases, J shed 2 bases, and the junction held 5 bases outside the gene matches. The CDR3: CASSGTGKGNQPQHF. DNA for the CDR3: TGTGCCAGTAGTGGGACAGGCAAGGGCAATCAGCCCCAGCATTTT.

The V call is TRBV6-1, the J call TRBJ1-2, with D perhaps TRBD1 (5 bases). Deletions cut 0 bases from V and 8 bases from J, with 10 bases between. The germline V gene has CDR1 MNHNS and CDR2 SASEGT. The CDR3 is made up of 13 amino acids. CDR3 coding DNA: TGTGCCAGCAGTGAAGCGTCTGGGGCGGGCTACACCTTC. Residues: CASSEASGAGYTF.

This chain links TRBV5-6 with TRBJ1-2; 9 nucleotides line up with TRBD1. J was trimmed by 7 bases and V by 3 bases; bases with no gene match: 10. Germline CDR1 is SGHDT and CDR2 is YYEEEE. CDR3 length: 15 residues. The CDR3 spells CASSSKRTGDSGYTF. CDR3 nucleotide sequence: TGTGCCAGCAGCTCCAAAAGGACAGGGGATAGTGGCTACACCTTC.

This clone was found once. This chain joins TRBV6-5 and TRBJ1-2, with D possibly TRBD1 on 5 matching bases. This CDR3 has 13 residues. V lost 11 bases, J lost 0 bases, and 13 bases lay in between. Germline assignment: CDR1 MNHEY and CDR2 SVGAGI. CDR3 sequence: CAVRVEPNYGYTF. Written as DNA, the CDR3 is TGTGCCGTCAGGGTCGAACCTAACTATGGCTACACCTTC.

The chain is built from TRBV2 and TRBJ2-1; 9 positions agree with TRBD2. The length of the CDR3 is 18 residues. V shed 0 bases and J 0 bases; nucleotides not matched to a gene: 6. CDR1 and CDR2 (germline): SNHLY, FYNNEI. CDR3 nucleotide sequence: TGTGCCAGCAGTGAAGCGGAACTAGCGGGTTACTCCTACAATGAGCAGTTCTTC. It specifies CASSEAELAGYSYNEQFF.

Written as DNA, the CDR3 is TGTGCCAGCAGTTTGGGACTAGCGGGAGCAGAGACCCAGTACTTC. Its translation: CASSLGLAGAETQYF. The chain employs TRBV28 and TRBJ2-5, with 14 bases that match TRBD2. V lost 3 bases, J lost 4 bases, and 1 base stayed unmatched. CDR1 MDHEN and CDR2 SYDVKM come from the germline V gene. There are 15 residues in the CDR3.

The chain links TRBV28 to TRBJ2-1, with 10 bases matching TRBD1. Germline V gene data show CDR1 as MDHEN and CDR2 as SYDVKM. V dropped 6 bases and J dropped 8; count of bases not matched to a gene: 10. CDR3 length equals 15 residues. The CDR3 region is CASSPRGTGVDEQFF. The CDR3 coding sequence is TGTGCCAGCAGCCCCCGGGGGACAGGGGTCGATGAGCAGTTCTTC.

This chain joins TRBV5-5 and TRBJ1-2; 7 bases fit TRBD1. CDR1 is SGHKS and CDR2 is YYEKEE in the germline V gene (reference sequence). J lost 2 bases, V lost 2 bases, and 12 bases had no gene match. The CDR3 is 17 residues long. The CDR3 reads CASSFRDSGTYNYGYTF. In nucleotides, the CDR3 is TGTGCCAGCAGCTTCAGGGACAGCGGGACTTACAACTATGGCTACACCTTC.

The chain uses TRBV11-3 and TRBJ2-1, with 7 bases identical to TRBD2. Germline lookup yields CDR1 SGHNT and CDR2 YENEEA. The CDR3 sequence is 15 residues long. V was clipped by 3 bases and J by 8 bases; unmatched bases: 10. CDR3 DNA sequence: TGTGCCAGCAGCTTGGGCGGGAGCGGTGTCCATGAGCAGTTCTTC. It yields the protein CASSLGGSGVHEQFF.

The chain employs TRBV28 and TRBJ1-1; D gene ambiguous. There are 13 residues in the CDR3. V lost 5 bases and J 3 bases, leaving 10 bases between the germline ends. The germline V gene encodes CDR1 MDHEN and CDR2 SYDVKM. CDR3: CASSGRSYTEAFF. As DNA, the CDR3 is TGTGCCAGCAGTGGCAGATCGTACACTGAAGCTTTCTTT.

The rearrangement links TRBV10-2 to TRBJ1-1, with a possible D match to TRBD1 (6 bases). The CDR3 is 13 amino acids. CDR1 is WSHSY and CDR2 is SAAADI in the germline V gene. Between the trimmed V and J ends, which lost 9 bases and 0 bases, there was a span of 11 bases. The CDR3 loop reads CASFGQLNTEAFF. The DNA for the CDR3 is TGCGCCAGTTTTGGACAGTTGAACACTGAAGCTTTCTTT.

The genes are TRBV5-4 and TRBJ2-1; 9 nucleotides agree with TRBD2. V shed 4 bases and J 10 bases; nucleotides not matched to a gene: 9. CDR1 and CDR2 (germline): SGHNT, YYREEE (reference sequence). The CDR3 length is 14 residues. CDR3 nucleotides: TGTGCCAGCAGCCTCTTACCTAGCGGGAACGAGCAGTTCTTC. Translation: CASSLLPSGNEQFF.

This chain connects TRBV19 to TRBJ1-2; the match to TRBD1 covers 12 bases. With V trimmed by 5 bases and J by 3 bases, 13 bases remained unmatched. CDR1 and CDR2 from the germline V gene are LNHDA and SQIVND (reference sequence). The CDR3 consists of 18 residues. CDR3 protein: CASSPIRAGQGAYYGYTF. The CDR3 bases are TGTGCCAGTAGTCCTATCCGAGCGGGACAGGGGGCATACTATGGCTACACCTTC.

The chain joins TRBV2 to TRBJ1-1; D uncertain. The germline V gene has CDR1 SNHLY and CDR2 FYNNEI. Trimming removed 4 bases from V and 3 bases from J, with 12 bases in between. This CDR3 spans 14 amino acids. The CDR3 nucleotides are TGTGCCAGCAGTGGGCGTCTGGGAGACACTGAAGCTTTCTTT. It specifies CASSGRLGDTEAFF.

V and J are TRBV15 and TRBJ2-5, with D maybe TRBD2 (5 bases). The CDR3 spans 14 residues. V lost 1 base to trimming and J lost 9 bases, with 15 bases between them. In germline, CDR1 is LNHNV, CDR2 YYDKDF (reference sequence). Here the CDR3 reads CATSRVERSGPQYF. In DNA form, the CDR3 reads TGTGCCACCAGCAGAGTGGAGCGGTCCGGGCCCCAGTACTTC.

The J gene is TRBJ2-3, the V gene TRBV27; TRBD2 agrees at 7 bases. J lost 4 bases, V lost 2 bases, and 9 bases had no gene match. Per germline, CDR1 MNHEY and CDR2 SMNVEV (reference sequence). The CDR3 has 16 residues. CDR3 residues: CASSLGLADTADTQYF. The DNA for the CDR3 is TGTGCCAGCAGTTTAGGGCTAGCGGATACCGCAGATACGCAGTATTTT.

In DNA, the CDR3 is TGCGCCAGCAGCTTGGGGGCGGGAGTGGTCTACGAGCAGTACTTC. Its protein product is CASSLGAGVVYEQYF. The rearrangement uses TRBV5-1 and TRBJ2-7; 7 bases align to TRBD2. After removal of 0 bases from V and 3 bases from J, the junction contained 6 bases not matched to a gene. In germline, CDR1 is SGHRS, CDR2 YFSETQ. The CDR3 consists of 15 residues.

This clone occurred a few times. This sequence joins TRBV6-2 or TRBV6-3 and TRBJ2-3, with 7 positions matching TRBD2. J was trimmed by 2 bases and V by 0 bases; bases with no gene match: 5. There are 16 residues in the CDR3. Germline CDR1 MNHEY, CDR2 SVGEGT. This CDR3 is CASSYSRGGVTDTQYF. The CDR3 bases are TGTGCCAGCAGTTACTCCCGCGGGGGAGTCACAGATACGCAGTATTTT.

This clone was counted once. The V and J genes are TRBV11-3 and TRBJ2-7; D unresolved. The V end was cut by 0 bases, the J end by 3 bases, with 12 bases between. Germline values: CDR1 SGHNT, CDR2 YENEEA. The CDR3 consists of 15 residues. CDR3 sequence (DNA): TGTGCCAGCAGCTTAGAGGGCCAGCAAGTCTACGAGCAGTACTTC. It encodes CASSLEGQQVYEQYF.

J is TRBJ2-1 and V is TRBV12-3 or TRBV12-4; the match to TRBD1 covers 8 bases. V was pared by 5 bases and J by 8 bases, with 5 bases of the junction left unmatched. There are 13 residues in the CDR3. The chain's CDR3 is CASSRTGMHEQFF. The CDR3 coding sequence is TGTGCCAGCAGTCGGACAGGGATGCATGAGCAGTTCTTC.